These 6 T cell receptor beta chains were all obtained from the same sample, sequenced in a study of monozygotic twins with cystic fibrosis. The data were produced by immunoSEQ multiplex PCR, yet TCRdb's version contains in-frame clones alone and is incomplete. The table lists 4,000 to 5,500 clones, approximately 96% of them singletons. Sequencing used blood. The receptors were gathered from a boy between 2 and 15 years old with cystic fibrosis.

The chain employs TRBV5-4 and TRBJ1-1; D remains ambiguous. Trimming removed 6 bases at V and 3 bases at J, with 9 bases between. The CDR3 has 12 residues. Germline V gene sequence: CDR1 SGHNT, CDR2 YYREEE (reference sequence). CDR3 sequence (DNA): TGTGCCAGCAACTCGCTAGACACTGAAGCTTTCTTT. It specifies CASNSLDTEAFF.

The chain couples TRBV4-2 to TRBJ2-7; 12 positions agree with TRBD2. CDR1 LGHNA and CDR2 YNFKEQ come from the germline V gene. Trimming at V came to 4 bases and at J to 6 bases, leaving 13 bases not matched to a gene. This CDR3 is built from 17 residues. The CDR3 nucleotides are TGTGCCAGCAGCCGAGATGTTCGGGGACTAGCGGGCGGCGAGCAGTACTTC. It yields the protein CASSRDVRGLAGGEQYF.

V and J are TRBV6-5 and TRBJ1-2; D gene uncertain. The CDR3 has 14 residues. Trimming removed 0 bases at V and 4 bases at J, with 9 bases between. Germline V gives CDR1 MNHEY, CDR2 SVGAGI. The CDR3, as DNA: TGTGCCAGCAGTTACTCGGAGGGCAGCTATGGCTACACCTTC. This encodes CASSYSEGSYGYTF.

The V gene is TRBV7-9, the J gene TRBJ1-2; no definite D call. V was cut by 3 bases and J by 7 bases, with 12 bases left in between. Germline V gene lookup returns CDR1 SEHNR and CDR2 FQNEAQ (reference sequence). This CDR3 has 13 residues. CDR3 DNA sequence: TGTGCCAGCAGCTTTGAGGGTGAGGCTGGCTACACCTTC. Translation gives CASSFEGEAGYTF.

The chain links TRBV30 to TRBJ2-1; D perhaps matches TRBD2 (5 bases). Trimming took off 2 bases at V and 7 bases at J, with 6 bases between the two ends. The CDR3 spans 11 residues. The germline V gene has CDR1 GTSNPN and CDR2 SVGIG (reference sequence). Written as DNA, the CDR3 is TGTGCCTGGAGTAGGAGGAATGAGCAGTTCTTC. It yields the protein CAWSRRNEQFF.

The rearrangement links TRBV2 to TRBJ2-2; the match to TRBD2 covers 7 bases. Germline V gene lookup returns CDR1 SNHLY and CDR2 FYNNEI. Trimming removed 4 bases from V and 1 base from J; junction bases left unmatched: 3. CDR3 length equals 15 residues. The CDR3 loop reads CASSVGGGNTGELFF. CDR3 bases: TGTGCCAGCAGTGTGGGCGGGGGGAACACCGGGGAGCTGTTTTTT.